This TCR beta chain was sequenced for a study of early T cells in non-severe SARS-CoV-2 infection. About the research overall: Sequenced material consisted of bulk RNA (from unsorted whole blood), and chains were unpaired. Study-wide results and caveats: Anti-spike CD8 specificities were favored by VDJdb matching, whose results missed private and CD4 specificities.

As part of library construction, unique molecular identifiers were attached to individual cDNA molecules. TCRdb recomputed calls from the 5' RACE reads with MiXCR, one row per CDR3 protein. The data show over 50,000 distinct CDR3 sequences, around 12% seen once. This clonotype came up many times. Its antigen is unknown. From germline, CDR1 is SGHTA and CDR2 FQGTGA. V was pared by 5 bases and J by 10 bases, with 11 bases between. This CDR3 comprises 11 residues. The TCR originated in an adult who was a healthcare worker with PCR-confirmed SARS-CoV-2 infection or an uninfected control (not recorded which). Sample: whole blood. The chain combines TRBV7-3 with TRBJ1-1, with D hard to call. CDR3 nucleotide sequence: TGTGCCAGCAGCGAGGGAAGGGTAGCTTTCTTT. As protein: CASSEGRVAFF. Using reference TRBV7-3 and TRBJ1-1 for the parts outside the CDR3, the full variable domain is GAGVSQTPSNKVTEKGKYVELRCDPISGHTALYWYRQSLGQGPEFLIYFQGTGAADDSGLPNDRFFAVRPEGSVSTLKIQRTERGDSAVYLCASSEGRVAFFGQGTRLTVV.